This T cell receptor (beta chain) was found in a study of identical twins. The germline gives CDR1 DFQATT, CDR2 SNEGSKA (reference sequence). The CDR3 totals 16 residues. After removal of 1 base from V and 3 bases from J, the junction contained 6 bases not matched to a gene. One entry per CDR3 protein, called by TCRdb with MiXCR from the 5' RACE reads. The sample holds hundreds of thousands of distinct CDR3 sequences, 9.4% seen once. The clonotype originates from a young woman in good health. The chain joins TRBV20-1 to TRBJ1-6, with TRBD1 matching over 7 bases. Sequenced material: memory (CD45RO+) T cells sorted from blood. CDR3 region: CSARVQQGFYNSPLHF. The CDR3 bases are TGCAGTGCTAGAGTTCAACAGGGGTTCTATAATTCACCCCTCCACTTT.